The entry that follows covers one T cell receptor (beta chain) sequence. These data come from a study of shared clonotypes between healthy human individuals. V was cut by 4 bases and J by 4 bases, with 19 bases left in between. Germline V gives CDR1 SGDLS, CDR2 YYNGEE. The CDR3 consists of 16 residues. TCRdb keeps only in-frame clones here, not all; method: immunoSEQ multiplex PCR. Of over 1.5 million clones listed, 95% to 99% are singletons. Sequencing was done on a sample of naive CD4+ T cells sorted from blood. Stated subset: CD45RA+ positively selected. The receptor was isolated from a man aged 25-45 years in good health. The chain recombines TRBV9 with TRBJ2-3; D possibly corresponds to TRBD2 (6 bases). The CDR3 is CASSRGGGKEADTQYF. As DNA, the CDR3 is TGTGCCAGCAGCCGCGGAGGCGGGAAAGAGGCAGATACGCAGTATTTT.